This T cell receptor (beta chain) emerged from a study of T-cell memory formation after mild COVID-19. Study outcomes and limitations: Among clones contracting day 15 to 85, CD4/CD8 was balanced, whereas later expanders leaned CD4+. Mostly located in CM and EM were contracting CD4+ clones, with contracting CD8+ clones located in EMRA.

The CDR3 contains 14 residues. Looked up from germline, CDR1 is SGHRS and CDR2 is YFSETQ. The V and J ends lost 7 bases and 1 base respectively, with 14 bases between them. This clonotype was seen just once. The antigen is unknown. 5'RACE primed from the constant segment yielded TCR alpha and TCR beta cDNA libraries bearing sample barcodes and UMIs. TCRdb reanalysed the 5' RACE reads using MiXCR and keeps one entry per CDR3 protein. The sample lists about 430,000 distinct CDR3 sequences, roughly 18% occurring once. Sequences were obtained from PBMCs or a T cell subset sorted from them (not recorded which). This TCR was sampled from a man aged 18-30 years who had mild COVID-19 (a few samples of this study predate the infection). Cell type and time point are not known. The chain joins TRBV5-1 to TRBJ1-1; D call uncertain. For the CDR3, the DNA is TGCGCCAGCTCTGCCCGAACCGGGAACACTGAAGCTTTCTTT. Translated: CASSARTGNTEAFF.